These 7 T cell receptor beta chains share one sample of origin, sequenced in a study of blood T cell repertoires in COVID-19. Some clones are missing from TCRdb's copy, which holds only in-frame ones; the method was immunoSEQ multiplex PCR. This table has 200,000 to 300,000 clones, 75% to 90% appearing once. The sequenced sample was peripheral blood. All receptors come from a man aged 25-45 years with active or convalescent COVID-19.

The rearrangement uses TRBV2 and TRBJ1-5; no clear D. There are 14 residues in the CDR3. CDR1 and CDR2 from the germline V gene are SNHLY and FYNNEI. Between the trimmed V and J ends, which lost 8 bases and 0 bases, there was a span of 11 bases. Here the CDR3 reads CASGSRDSNQPQHF. The DNA for the CDR3 is TGTGCCAGCGGGTCCCGGGATAGCAATCAGCCCCAGCATTTT.

The V and J genes are TRBV9 and TRBJ2-1, with D possibly TRBD2 on 6 matching bases. Trimming shortened V by 5 bases and J by 0 bases, and 12 bases separated the two germline ends. The CDR3 is 15 amino acids. Germline V gives CDR1 SGDLS, CDR2 YYNGEE. The CDR3 sequence is CASSPGVSSYNEQFF. The DNA of the CDR3 is TGTGCCAGCAGTCCGGGGGTAAGCTCCTACAATGAGCAGTTCTTC.

The gene calls are TRBV11-2 and TRBJ2-5; TRBD2 matches 12 bases. Germline lookup yields CDR1 SGHAT and CDR2 FQNNGV. The junction had 8 bases not matched to a gene; V was cut back by 5 bases and J by 4 bases. The CDR3 sequence is 16 residues long. The CDR3 sequence is CASSPNVLAGGETQYF. The DNA of the CDR3 is TGTGCCAGCAGCCCAAACGTACTAGCGGGGGGAGAGACCCAGTACTTC.

About this clone itself: Additional DNA sequences in this sample encode the identical CDR3. The V call is TRBV6-5, the J call TRBJ1-1; D is possibly TRBD1 (5 bases). The CDR3 consists of 13 residues. In germline, CDR1 is MNHEY, CDR2 SVGAGI. V shed 1 base and J shed 4 bases, with 7 bases lying between them. Here the CDR3 DNA reads TGTGCCAGCAGTTACTTCGGGGGCACTGAAGCTTTCTTT. The encoded protein is CASSYFGGTEAFF.

The gene calls are TRBV2 and TRBJ2-1; tentatively, D is TRBD2 (6 bases). V dropped 4 bases and J dropped 12 bases, with 10 bases sitting between them. The CDR3 is 11 amino acids. Germline lookup yields CDR1 SNHLY and CDR2 FYNNEI. CDR3 protein: CASSAPSVQFF. Here the CDR3 DNA reads TGTGCCAGCAGTGCGCCTAGCGTGCAGTTCTTC.

The gene calls are TRBV12-3 or TRBV12-4 and TRBJ1-2; D not certain. This CDR3 has 13 amino acids. V dropped 4 bases and J dropped 6 bases, with 12 bases sitting between them. Here the CDR3 reads CASSYTDLHGYTF. The CDR3 coding sequence is TGTGCCAGCAGTTATACAGATTTGCATGGCTACACCTTC.

The CDR3: CASSITNGGELFF. Written as DNA, the CDR3 is TGTGCCAGTAGTATAACCAACGGCGGGGAGCTGTTTTTT. This chain uses TRBV19 with TRBJ2-2, with unresolved D. The length of the CDR3 is 13 residues. Trimming cost V 2 bases and J 7 bases, with 8 bases left between them. Germline CDR1 is LNHDA and CDR2 is SQIVND (reference sequence).